This is a list of T cell receptor beta chains from one sample in a study of blood T cell repertoires in COVID-19. This table comes from immunoSEQ multiplex PCR, and its TCRdb copy is limited to in-frame clones, with some not included. The repertoire holds 42,000 or so clones, with 65% to 85% as singletons. The material sequenced was peripheral blood. The receptors derive from a man aged 40-49 years with active or convalescent COVID-19. Each CDR3 is given with its conserved first and last residue. D genes are given only for firm matches. Some rows mark clone size as missing; the rest say once, few, many or name a class of expanded clone.

d_gene: .
abundance: .
v_gene: TRBV30
j_gene: TRBJ2-1
CDR3nt: .
CDR3aa: CAWSVLLYEQFF

d_gene: TRBD2
abundance: .
v_gene: TRBV28
j_gene: TRBJ2-7
CDR3nt: TGTGCCAGCAGTTTAGCGGGAGGGCCCTCCTACGAGCAGTACTTC
CDR3aa: CASSLAGGPSYEQYF

d_gene: .
abundance: .
v_gene: TRBV5-1
j_gene: TRBJ2-6
CDR3nt: TGCGCCAGCAGCTCGTTGACAGGCCCCTCTGGGGCCAACGTCCTGACTTTC
CDR3aa: CASSSLTGPSGANVLTF

d_gene: TRBD1
abundance: few
v_gene: TRBV4-1
j_gene: TRBJ1-2
CDR3nt: TGCGCCAGCAGCCAAGCCGTGGGTAGGGGGCGGTCGGAAGGCTACACCTTC
CDR3aa: CASSQAVGRGRSEGYTF

d_gene: TRBD1
abundance: .
v_gene: TRBV29-1
j_gene: TRBJ1-1
CDR3nt: TGCAGCGTACCCGGGACAGGGGGCTTGAACACTGAAGCTTTCTTT
CDR3aa: CSVPGTGGLNTEAFF

d_gene: TRBD2
abundance: .
v_gene: TRBV9
j_gene: TRBJ2-4
CDR3nt: TGTGCCAGCACGGGGCGGAGGACTAGGTCCAAAAACATTCAGTACTTC
CDR3aa: CASTGRRTRSKNIQYF

d_gene: .
abundance: .
v_gene: TRBV9
j_gene: TRBJ1-4
CDR3nt: TGTGCCAGCAGCCCTAGACCGACGAACGGTAATGAAAAACTGTTTTTT
CDR3aa: CASSPRPTNGNEKLFF

d_gene: TRBD1
abundance: .
v_gene: TRBV7-2
j_gene: TRBJ2-1
CDR3nt: TGTGCCAGCAGCCTTGACAGGGGGTACTACAATGAGCAGTTCTTC
CDR3aa: CASSLDRGYYNEQFF

d_gene: .
abundance: .
v_gene: TRBV3-1/TRBV3-2
j_gene: TRBJ2-3
CDR3nt: TGTGCCAGCAGCCAAGAGGGGGCGGGCACCACAGATACGCAGTATTTT
CDR3aa: CASSQEGAGTTDTQYF

d_gene: TRBD1
abundance: few
v_gene: TRBV5-6
j_gene: TRBJ1-2
CDR3nt: TGTGCCAGCAGCGAGGGACAGACGAACTATGGCTACACCTTC
CDR3aa: CASSEGQTNYGYTF

d_gene: TRBD1
abundance: .
v_gene: TRBV18
j_gene: TRBJ2-1
CDR3nt: TGTGCCAGCTCACCTTGGGACAGGGGGTCGCGAAATGAGCAGTTCTTC
CDR3aa: CASSPWDRGSRNEQFF

d_gene: .
abundance: .
v_gene: TRBV3-1/TRBV3-2
j_gene: TRBJ1-2
CDR3nt: TGTGCCAGCAGGGTCCCGGACTACTATGGCTACACCTTC
CDR3aa: CASRVPDYYGYTF

d_gene: TRBD1
abundance: .
v_gene: TRBV5-6
j_gene: TRBJ1-2
CDR3nt: TGTGCCAGCAGCCCCGGGACAGTCCCTATAAACAACTATGGCTACACCTTC
CDR3aa: CASSPGTVPINNYGYTF

d_gene: .
abundance: .
v_gene: TRBV3-1/TRBV3-2
j_gene: TRBJ1-1
CDR3nt: TGTGCCAGCAATAAGTATACAGGGTTTTCCACTGAAGCTTTCTTT
CDR3aa: CASNKYTGFSTEAFF

d_gene: .
abundance: .
v_gene: TRBV11-2
j_gene: TRBJ1-1
CDR3nt: TGTGCCAGCAGCTTAGACCGACTGACTCTAGAAGCTTTCTTT
CDR3aa: CASSLDRLTLEAFF

d_gene: TRBD1
abundance: .
v_gene: TRBV28
j_gene: TRBJ1-2
CDR3nt: TGTGCCAGCAGCTCACAACAGGGGGCTTTGACTAACTATGGCTACACCTTC
CDR3aa: CASSSQQGALTNYGYTF

d_gene: .
abundance: .
v_gene: TRBV7-2
j_gene: TRBJ2-5
CDR3nt: TGTGCCAGCAGAACTAGCAGCCAGACCCAGTACTTC
CDR3aa: CASRTSSQTQYF

d_gene: TRBD2
abundance: .
v_gene: TRBV2
j_gene: TRBJ2-7
CDR3nt: TGTGCCAGCAGAGCCCGGGGGGGGTCATTGGAGTACGAGCAGTACTTC
CDR3aa: CASRARGGSLEYEQYF

d_gene: .
abundance: .
v_gene: TRBV3-1/TRBV3-2
j_gene: TRBJ2-2
CDR3nt: TGTGCCAGCAGCCGAGACAGTCACACCGGGGAGCTGTTTTTT
CDR3aa: CASSRDSHTGELFF

d_gene: .
abundance: .
v_gene: TRBV14
j_gene: TRBJ1-2
CDR3nt: TGTGCCAGCAGCCAAGGGACAGACTATGGCTACACCTTC
CDR3aa: CASSQGTDYGYTF

d_gene: TRBD1
abundance: .
v_gene: TRBV6-2/TRBV6-3
j_gene: TRBJ1-5
CDR3nt: TGTGCCAGCAGTTACTCGACTAACAGGGGGGCAAGGGGCAATCAGCCCCAGCATTTT
CDR3aa: CASSYSTNRGARGNQPQHF

d_gene: TRBD1
abundance: .
v_gene: TRBV11-2
j_gene: TRBJ2-7
CDR3nt: TGTGCCAGCAGCTCCGGGACAGTTGTTCGGGAGCAGTACTTC
CDR3aa: CASSSGTVVREQYF

d_gene: .
abundance: .
v_gene: TRBV19
j_gene: TRBJ1-5
CDR3nt: TGTGCCAGTAGTATCGGGGGGGGGAGCCAGCCCCAGCATTTT
CDR3aa: CASSIGGGSQPQHF

d_gene: TRBD2
abundance: .
v_gene: TRBV11-2
j_gene: TRBJ2-7
CDR3nt: TGTGCCAGCAGCTTAGGTGCGGGAGTGGGGGAGCAGTACTTC
CDR3aa: CASSLGAGVGEQYF

d_gene: TRBD2
abundance: .
v_gene: TRBV7-2
j_gene: TRBJ2-5
CDR3nt: TGTGCCAGCAGCTTATTTCTCGGGGGAGGACTAGCCGTTGAGACCCAGTACTTC
CDR3aa: CASSLFLGGGLAVETQYF

d_gene: .
abundance: few
v_gene: TRBV6-4
j_gene: TRBJ1-6
CDR3nt: TGTGCCAGCAGTGCAGACGGGAATTCACCCCTCCACTTT
CDR3aa: CASSADGNSPLHF

d_gene: TRBD1
abundance: .
v_gene: TRBV9
j_gene: TRBJ1-6
CDR3nt: TGTGCCAGCAGCGCGGGACAGATTAATTCACCCCTCCACTTT
CDR3aa: CASSAGQINSPLHF

d_gene: TRBD1
abundance: .
v_gene: TRBV27
j_gene: TRBJ1-6
CDR3nt: TGTGCCAGCAGTTTATCGGACAGGAATAATTCACCCCTCCACTTT
CDR3aa: CASSLSDRNNSPLHF

d_gene: .
abundance: .
v_gene: TRBV3-1/TRBV3-2
j_gene: TRBJ1-2
CDR3nt: TGTGCCAGCAGCACTAGGACCTTCTATGGCTACACCTTC
CDR3aa: CASSTRTFYGYTF

d_gene: .
abundance: .
v_gene: TRBV11-2
j_gene: TRBJ2-5
CDR3nt: TGTGCCAGCAGCTTACGGGGAGTAAGAGAGACCCAGTACTTC
CDR3aa: CASSLRGVRETQYF

d_gene: TRBD1
abundance: .
v_gene: TRBV25-1
j_gene: TRBJ2-5
CDR3nt: TGTGCCAGCAGCAGGGGGCGACAAGAGACCCAGTACTTC
CDR3aa: CASSRGRQETQYF

d_gene: .
abundance: .
v_gene: TRBV14
j_gene: TRBJ2-2
CDR3nt: TGTGCCAGCAGCCAGGGCAGTTGGAACACCGGGGAGCTGTTTTTT
CDR3aa: CASSQGSWNTGELFF

d_gene: TRBD1
abundance: .
v_gene: TRBV11-2
j_gene: TRBJ2-7
CDR3nt: TGTGCCAGCAGCTCGACAGGGGGAGTCTACGAGCAGTACTTC
CDR3aa: CASSSTGGVYEQYF

d_gene: .
abundance: few
v_gene: TRBV20-1
j_gene: TRBJ2-7
CDR3nt: TGCAGTGCTAGACTATCCTACGAGCAGTACTTC
CDR3aa: CSARLSYEQYF

d_gene: .
abundance: once
v_gene: TRBV28
j_gene: TRBJ1-6
CDR3nt: TGTGCCAGCGTACAGTACTCCTATAATTCACCCCTCCACTTT
CDR3aa: CASVQYSYNSPLHF

d_gene: TRBD2
abundance: .
v_gene: TRBV6-4
j_gene: TRBJ2-1
CDR3nt: TGTGCCAGCCGGAGTAGCGGGCCTTACAATGAGCAGTTCTTC
CDR3aa: CASRSSGPYNEQFF

d_gene: .
abundance: .
v_gene: TRBV5-1
j_gene: TRBJ1-1
CDR3nt: TGCGCCAGCAGCTTACTGGGGCTGGCCACTGAAGCTTTCTTT
CDR3aa: CASSLLGLATEAFF

d_gene: TRBD1
abundance: .
v_gene: TRBV11-2
j_gene: TRBJ2-2
CDR3nt: TGTGCCAGCAGACGACAGGGTACCGGGGAGCTGTTTTTT
CDR3aa: CASRRQGTGELFF

d_gene: .
abundance: .
v_gene: TRBV27
j_gene: TRBJ1-2
CDR3nt: TGTGCCAGCAGTTTATCGATGGACAGCTATGGCTACACCTTC
CDR3aa: CASSLSMDSYGYTF

d_gene: TRBD1
abundance: .
v_gene: TRBV5-1
j_gene: TRBJ1-1
CDR3nt: TGCGCCAGCAGCGCGGGACAGGGGAAAACTGAAGCTTTCTTT
CDR3aa: CASSAGQGKTEAFF

d_gene: TRBD2
abundance: .
v_gene: TRBV11-2
j_gene: TRBJ2-5
CDR3nt: TGTGCCAGCAGCTTTAGCGGGAGGGAGACCCAGTACTTC
CDR3aa: CASSFSGRETQYF

d_gene: .
abundance: .
v_gene: TRBV12-3/TRBV12-4
j_gene: TRBJ1-5
CDR3nt: TGTGCCAGCAGTACTAACAGGGCTCAGCCCCAGCATTTT
CDR3aa: CASSTNRAQPQHF

d_gene: TRBD2
abundance: few
v_gene: TRBV5-1
j_gene: TRBJ2-7
CDR3nt: TGCGCCAGCAGCTGGGGACTATCCTACGAGCAGTACTTC
CDR3aa: CASSWGLSYEQYF

d_gene: .
abundance: .
v_gene: TRBV5-1
j_gene: TRBJ2-5
CDR3nt: TGCGCCAGCAGCTCCGGAGAGAGGGTAGAGACCCAGTACTTC
CDR3aa: CASSSGERVETQYF

d_gene: TRBD1
abundance: .
v_gene: TRBV5-1
j_gene: TRBJ2-2
CDR3nt: TGCGCCAGCAGCCCAGACGACCGGACAGGGGTGGACGGGGAGCTGTTTTTT
CDR3aa: CASSPDDRTGVDGELFF

d_gene: .
abundance: .
v_gene: TRBV3-1/TRBV3-2
j_gene: TRBJ2-1
CDR3nt: TGTGCCAGCAGCCCAGGTTACAATGAGCAGTTCTTC
CDR3aa: CASSPGYNEQFF

d_gene: .
abundance: .
v_gene: TRBV10-3
j_gene: TRBJ2-1
CDR3nt: TGTGCCATCGGCTTGGCGGCGGGGCTTTGGAATGAGCAGTTCTTC
CDR3aa: CAIGLAAGLWNEQFF

d_gene: .
abundance: few
v_gene: TRBV29-1
j_gene: TRBJ1-1
CDR3nt: TGCAGCGTTGGTCGTCAGATGAACACTGAAGCTTTCTTT
CDR3aa: CSVGRQMNTEAFF

d_gene: TRBD2
abundance: .
v_gene: TRBV11-2
j_gene: TRBJ2-5
CDR3nt: TGTGCCAGCAGCTTAGCGGGAGGAGAGACCCAGTACTTC
CDR3aa: CASSLAGGETQYF

d_gene: .
abundance: .
v_gene: TRBV11-2
j_gene: TRBJ1-5
CDR3nt: TGTGCCAGCAGCTTAGGAGGGTATAGCAATCAGCCCCAGCATTTT
CDR3aa: CASSLGGYSNQPQHF

d_gene: TRBD1
abundance: .
v_gene: TRBV5-6
j_gene: TRBJ1-4
CDR3nt: TGTGCCAGTCCACCAATCAGGGGGAAGAAAAAACTGTTTTTT
CDR3aa: CASPPIRGKKKLFF

d_gene: .
abundance: .
v_gene: TRBV7-2
j_gene: TRBJ1-4
CDR3nt: TGTGCCAGCAGCTTAGTGGGCAGCTTTAATGAAAAACTGTTTTTT
CDR3aa: CASSLVGSFNEKLFF

d_gene: .
abundance: few
v_gene: TRBV11-2
j_gene: TRBJ1-1
CDR3nt: TGTGCCAGCAGCTTAAATCTAGGGGGATTAGGGGACACTGAAGCTTTCTTT
CDR3aa: CASSLNLGGLGDTEAFF

d_gene: .
abundance: .
v_gene: TRBV9
j_gene: TRBJ2-1
CDR3nt: .
CDR3aa: CASSVGSWVGTGAFF

d_gene: .
abundance: .
v_gene: TRBV27
j_gene: TRBJ2-2
CDR3nt: TGTGCCAGCAGTCCCCACGGGGTCGCCGGGGAGCTGTTTTTT
CDR3aa: CASSPHGVAGELFF